This entry lists 27 T cell receptor beta chains sequenced from one sample in a study of blood T cell repertoires in COVID-19. Profiled with immunoSEQ multiplex PCR; TCRdb holds only in-frame clones, not every one. The sample has 130,000 to 150,000 clones; 70% to 85% are singletons. Source material: peripheral blood. The receptors derive from a man aged 55-75 years with acute or convalescent COVID-19.

The V call is TRBV7-6, the J call TRBJ1-3, with 8 positions matching TRBD1. Trimming at V came to 0 bases and at J to 1 base, leaving 5 bases not matched to a gene. The V gene's germline CDR1 is SGHVS and CDR2 FNYEAQ. The length of the CDR3 is 17 residues. The CDR3 coding sequence is TGTGCCAGCAGCTTAGCCCCAGGGGGCGCATCTGGAAACACCATATATTTT. It specifies CASSLAPGGASGNTIYF. Variable domain in full (rest from reference TRBV7-6 and TRBJ1-3): GAGVSQSPRYKVTKRGQDVALRCDPISGHVSLYWYRQALGQGPEFLTYFNYEAQQDKSGLPNDRFSAERPEGSISTLTIQRTEQRDSAMYRCASSLAPGGASGNTIYFGEGSWLTVV.

The rearrangement joins TRBV5-4 to TRBJ2-3; the match to TRBD2 covers 11 bases. The CDR3 contains 18 residues. The junction had 11 bases not matched to a gene; V was cut back by 4 bases and J by 1 base. Germline CDR1 reads SGHNT; CDR2 reads YYREEE (reference sequence). The CDR3 sequence is CASSPFYGTSGGTDTQYF. The CDR3 nucleotides are TGTGCCAGCAGCCCATTCTATGGGACTAGCGGAGGCACAGATACGCAGTATTTT.

The rearrangement joins TRBV7-2 to TRBJ2-6; D not resolved. Trimming stripped 2 bases from V and 0 bases from J, with 5 bases between. The CDR3 extends over 15 amino acids. The V gene's germline CDR1 is SGHTA and CDR2 FQGNSA. CDR3 sequence reads: CASSLTSSGANVLTF. The CDR3 coding sequence is TGTGCCAGCAGCTTAACAAGCTCTGGGGCCAACGTCCTGACTTTC.

The CDR3 protein is CASSVSGGLTDTQYF. The CDR3 bases are TGTGCCAGCAGCGTAAGCGGAGGGCTCACAGATACGCAGTATTTT. J is TRBJ2-3 and V is TRBV9; TRBD2 might be the D (6 bases). The germline gives CDR1 SGDLS, CDR2 YYNGEE. The CDR3 runs to 15 residues. V lost 1 base to trimming and J lost 2 bases, with 11 bases between them.

This chain connects TRBV5-1 to TRBJ2-3; the D gene is possibly TRBD2 (6 bases). CDR3 length: 17 residues. Germline values: CDR1 SGHRS, CDR2 YFSETQ. Trimming took 0 bases from V and 3 from J, leaving 17 bases between them. The CDR3 DNA is TGCGCCAGCAGCTTGGGTTATCGGGGAGGAGGGACAGATACGCAGTATTTT. Translating it yields CASSLGYRGGGTDTQYF.

V is TRBV7-2 and J is TRBJ1-5; 8 bases match TRBD1. The V segment lost 1 base and the J segment 6 bases; nucleotides outside the gene matches: 8. Germline CDR1 reads SGHTA; CDR2 reads FQGNSA. CDR3 length: 16 amino acids. The CDR3, as DNA: TGTGCCAGCAGCTTAGGGGGACAGGCGTCGGGTCAGCCCCAGCATTTT. Translating gives CASSLGGQASGQPQHF.

This clone was detected once. The chain combines TRBV4-2 with TRBJ1-2; D gene uncertain. The germline V and J ends were trimmed by 0 bases and 2 bases, with 16 bases remaining between them. CDR3 length equals 17 residues. Germline V gene data show CDR1 as LGHNA and CDR2 as YNFKEQ. CDR3 bases: TGTGCCAGCAGCCAAGAGACTCGTTCACTGCTCAACTATGGCTACACCTTC. Its protein product is CASSQETRSLLNYGYTF.

V usage is TRBV6-5 and J usage is TRBJ2-7; D is ambiguous. The CDR3 has 13 amino acids. Trimming left V 8 bases short and J 3 bases short, with 14 bases between. Germline V gene lookup returns CDR1 MNHEY and CDR2 SVGAGI. The CDR3 DNA is TGTGCCAGCTCGGATCGGGTGTACTACGAGCAGTACTTC. Residues: CASSDRVYYEQYF.

The sample holds a few counts of this clone. The CDR3 DNA is TGTGCCAGCAATTTACCGGGACAGGGAGTAAACACTGAAGCTTTCTTT. It translates to CASNLPGQGVNTEAFF. This chain joins TRBV2 and TRBJ1-1, with 9 bases identical to TRBD1. Germline V lookup: CDR1 SNHLY, CDR2 FYNNEI. The CDR3 extends over 16 amino acids. Germline trimming cut 7 bases from V and 2 bases from J; bases unmatched to any gene: 11.

There are a few counts of this clone. V is TRBV4-2 and J is TRBJ2-7, with 9 bases that match TRBD2. The CDR3 covers 17 residues. The germline V gene has CDR1 LGHNA and CDR2 YNFKEQ. V was pared by 4 bases and J by 5 bases, with 15 bases of the junction left unmatched. Written as DNA, the CDR3 is TGTGCCAGCAGCCGGACCGTTGGCGGGAGGGCCGGCCACGAGCAGTACTTC. Translation gives CASSRTVGGRAGHEQYF.

The CDR3 nucleotides read TGTGCCAGCAGCTGGGGACAGGCCTTGGGCTACACCTTC. Translation: CASSWGQALGYTF. This chain joins TRBV5-8 and TRBJ1-2; 8 bases match TRBD1. Germline assignment: CDR1 SGHTS and CDR2 YDEGEE. The CDR3 is made up of 13 amino acids. V lost 3 bases and J lost 8; bases outside the gene matches: 6.

This clone was seen only a few times. This sequence joins TRBV4-3 and TRBJ1-2; 7 nucleotides align to TRBD1. J lost 4 bases, V lost 1 base, and 3 bases had no gene match. Germline CDR1 reads LGHNA; CDR2 reads YSLEER. The CDR3 is 14 amino acids. The CDR3 region has the DNA TGCGCCAGCAGCCAAGGGACAGGAGTCTATGGCTACACCTTC. Its protein is CASSQGTGVYGYTF.

This chain uses TRBV3-1 (or the pseudogene TRBV3-2) with TRBJ1-1; a possible D gene is TRBD1 (5 bases). The CDR3 spans 15 residues. Germline-derived CDR1 and CDR2 are LGHDT and YNNKEL (reference sequence). Trimming stripped 3 bases from V and 6 bases from J, with 17 bases between. CDR3 coding DNA: TGTGCCAGCAGCCAGTCCTTGGGGGGGACCTCTGAAGCTTTCTTT. Its translation: CASSQSLGGTSEAFF.

The chain employs TRBV9 and TRBJ1-2; D possibly corresponds to TRBD1 (6 bases). This CDR3 is built from 13 residues. CDR1 and CDR2 from the germline V gene are SGDLS and YYNGEE. Between the trimmed V and J ends, which lost 3 bases and 8 bases, there was a span of 14 bases. CDR3 nucleotides: TGTGCCAGCAGCGGGGACAATTTTAAGGGCTACACCTTC. It codes for CASSGDNFKGYTF. Full variable domain (missing parts from reference TRBV9 and TRBJ1-2): DSGVTQTPKHLITATGQRVTLRCSPRSGDLSVYWYQQSLDQGLQFLIQYYNGEERAKGNILERFSAQQFPDLHSELNLSSLELGDSALYFCASSGDNFKGYTFGSGTRLTVV.

The chain is built from TRBV5-3 and TRBJ2-7; tentatively, D is TRBD1 (6 bases). TRBV5-3 counts as an open reading frame of uncertain function. The CDR3 runs 14 residues. Between the trimmed V and J ends, which lost 5 bases and 3 bases, there was a span of 15 bases. CDR3 region: CARRRQEPFYEQYF. The CDR3 region has the DNA TGTGCCAGAAGACGACAGGAACCGTTCTACGAGCAGTACTTC.

The rearrangement links TRBV21-1 to TRBJ2-5; TRBD1 is the table's D call and was not checked against the DNA. TRBV21-1 represents a pseudogene. The CDR3 sequence is 22 residues long. The CDR3 is CASSKAPPGGTGMTWGRETQYF. CDR3 DNA sequence: TGTGCCAGCAGCAAAGCGCCACCCGGCGGGACAGGGATGACATGGGGGAGAGAGACCCAGTACTTC.

The gene calls are TRBV28 and TRBJ1-4, with D perhaps matching TRBD1 (6 bases). Trimming removed 5 bases from V and 4 bases from J, with 17 bases in between. Per germline, CDR1 MDHEN and CDR2 SYDVKM. This CDR3 region has 16 residues. The CDR3 loop is CASSPAWGQLNEKLFF. CDR3 bases: TGTGCCAGCAGTCCAGCCTGGGGACAACTTAATGAAAAACTGTTTTTT.

The V gene is TRBV6-5, the J gene TRBJ1-1; 8 bases are shared with TRBD1. The CDR3 totals 14 residues. The ends lost 10 bases at V and 0 bases at J; junction bases unmatched: 7. Germline values: CDR1 MNHEY, CDR2 SVGAGI. CDR3 sequence (DNA): TGTGCCACCCTCAGGACAGGGATGAACACTGAAGCTTTCTTT. Encoded protein: CATLRTGMNTEAFF.

This clone was detected only a few times. The rearrangement links TRBV11-2 to TRBJ2-1; D may be TRBD2 (6 bases). CDR3 size: 14 residues. Trimming pared 2 bases from V and 8 bases from J, leaving 13 bases between. Germline V lookup: CDR1 SGHAT, CDR2 FQNNGV. The CDR3 DNA is TGTGCCAGCAGCTTAAGCACTAGCTTCCATGAGCAGTTCTTC. It codes for CASSLSTSFHEQFF.

The chain employs TRBV28 and TRBJ1-4; 8 nucleotides line up with TRBD1. Germline values: CDR1 MDHEN, CDR2 SYDVKM. The CDR3 is 15 residues long. V lost 4 bases, J lost 6 bases, and 7 bases stayed unmatched. CDR3 residues: CASSSTGAVDEKLFF. CDR3 DNA sequence: TGTGCCAGCAGTTCGACAGGGGCTGTCGATGAAAAACTGTTTTTT.

Here the CDR3 DNA reads TGTGCCAGCAGCCAAGGGGTCACAGGGTATCAGCCCCAGCATTTT. Its translation: CASSQGVTGYQPQHF. The gene calls are TRBV3-1 (or the pseudogene TRBV3-2) and TRBJ1-5, with D possibly TRBD1 on 6 matching bases. This CDR3 has 15 amino acids. Germline lookup yields CDR1 LGHDT and CDR2 YNNKEL (reference sequence). Trimming cost V 1 base and J 5 bases, with 12 bases left between them.

The V and J genes are TRBV27 and TRBJ2-1, with D perhaps matching TRBD1 (6 bases). The CDR3 consists of 15 residues. Germline V gene data show CDR1 as MNHEY and CDR2 as SMNVEV (reference sequence). Deletions cut 3 bases from V and 0 bases from J, with 9 bases between. The CDR3 is CASSFQGTSYNEQFF. In DNA, the CDR3 is TGTGCCAGCAGTTTTCAGGGGACCTCCTACAATGAGCAGTTCTTC.

This chain connects TRBV7-2 to TRBJ2-5; perhaps TRBD1 as D (5 bases). V was shortened by 0 bases and J by 5 bases, with 13 bases between the two germline ends. The germline V gene has CDR1 SGHTA and CDR2 FQGNSA. There are 15 residues in the CDR3. CDR3 in amino acids: CASSLAQGFGETQYF. CDR3 sequence (DNA): TGTGCCAGCAGCTTAGCGCAGGGTTTTGGGGAGACCCAGTACTTC. The full variable domain, completed using reference TRBV7-2 and TRBJ2-5, is GAGVSQSPSNKVTEKGKDVELRCDPISGHTALYWYRQSLGQGLEFLIYFQGNSAPDKSGLPSDRFSAERTGGSVSTLTIQRTQQEDSAVYLCASSLAQGFGETQYFGPGTRLLVL.

The chain is built from TRBV6-5 and TRBJ1-1; D is undetermined. The CDR3 extends over 11 amino acids. Germline values: CDR1 MNHEY, CDR2 SVGAGI. V lost 5 bases and J lost 13, with 14 bases in between. CDR3 in DNA: TGTGCCAGCAGTCAGACCTTGGCGGGTTTCTTT. It codes for CASSQTLAGFF.

This clone appeared a single time. The CDR3 sequence: CASGRLAGGSNEQFF. The CDR3 nucleotides read TGTGCCAGCGGGCGGTTAGCAGGAGGTAGCAATGAGCAGTTCTTC. The rearrangement links TRBV27 to TRBJ2-1, with D possibly TRBD2 on 5 matching bases. The germline V and J ends were trimmed by 8 bases and 6 bases, with 20 bases remaining between them. The CDR3 loop spans 15 amino acids. The germline V gene has CDR1 MNHEY and CDR2 SMNVEV (reference sequence).

A few counts support this clone. V is TRBV14 and J is TRBJ2-3; 8 bases match TRBD2. This CDR3 has 16 amino acids. Germline trimming cut 0 bases from V and 4 bases from J; bases unmatched to any gene: 6. Germline V gene data show CDR1 as SGHDN and CDR2 as FVKESK. The CDR3 loop reads CASSQDPGLGSDTQYF. In DNA, the CDR3 is TGTGCCAGCAGCCAAGACCCGGGACTAGGGTCAGATACGCAGTATTTT. Filled out from reference TRBV14 and TRBJ2-3, the complete variable domain reads EAGVTQFPSHSVIEKGQTVTLRCDPISGHDNLYWYRRVMGKEIKFLLHFVKESKQDESGMPNNRFLAERTGGTYSTLKVQPAELEDSGVYFCASSQDPGLGSDTQYFGPGTRLTVL.

CDR3 amino acids: CASSYQIPTDTQYF. The CDR3, as DNA: TGTGCCAGCAGTTACCAAATCCCCACAGATACGCAGTATTTT. This chain connects TRBV6-5 to TRBJ2-3; D is unclear. Trimming pared 2 bases from V and 2 bases from J, leaving 8 bases between. The CDR3 runs 14 residues. CDR1 is MNHEY and CDR2 is SVGAGI in the germline V gene.